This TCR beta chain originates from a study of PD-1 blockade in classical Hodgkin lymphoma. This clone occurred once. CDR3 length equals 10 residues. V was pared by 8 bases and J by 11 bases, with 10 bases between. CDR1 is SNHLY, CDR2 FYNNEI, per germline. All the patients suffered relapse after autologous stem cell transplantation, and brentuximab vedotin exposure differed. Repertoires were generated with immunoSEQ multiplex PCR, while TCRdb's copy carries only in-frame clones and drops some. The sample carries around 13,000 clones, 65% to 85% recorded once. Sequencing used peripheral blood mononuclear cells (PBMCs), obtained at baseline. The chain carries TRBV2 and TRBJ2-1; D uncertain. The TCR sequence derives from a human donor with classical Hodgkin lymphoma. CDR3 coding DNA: TGTGCCAGCGGTTCGGTCCAGCAGTTCTTC. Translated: CASGSVQQFF.